This T cell receptor beta chain was sequenced during a study of T cell responses to AZD1222 COVID-19 vaccine (dated by TCRdb to the early 2020s). In terms of the full investigation: AZD1222 recipients whose second dose came at about 4 weeks and those whose second dose came at about 12 weeks were combined into one group, since spike-specific TCR depth and breadth did not differ between the two schedules. A total of about 250 trial participants underwent TCR sequencing, of whom 207 had received two doses of AZD1222 and 26 had received two doses of the MenACWY control vaccine. Trial participants were enrolled into age subgroups of 18-55, 56-69 and 70-plus years, which contained around 140, 26 and 57 TCR-sequenced participants, respectively.

CDR1 and CDR2, per the germline V gene (reference sequence), are SGHNT and YYREEE. The CDR3 has 14 amino acids, counting the end cysteine and phenylalanine. Of the read, only the CDR3 DNA is kept; its 42 bases are in frame from base 1. Cut back by 0 bases and 5 bases, the V and J ends lie 9 bases apart. The CDR3 regions of human TCRbeta chains were analyzed by immunosequencing. On the authors' methods: Repertoire TCRs were checked for matches against a reference library of SARS-CoV-2-specific TCRs that had been generated using the MIRA antigen-specificity platform. Breadth meant the fraction of unique TCRs that were SARS-CoV-2-associated, whereas depth meant the fraction of total T cells that were SARS-CoV-2-associated. Using the MIRA data, each spike-specific TCR was mapped to the spike region that the TCR reacts to and placed in a CD4 or CD8 class. Log10-transformed breadth and depth values were compared by one-way ANOVA with Sidak's multiple comparisons tests. The source is immuneACCESS, and TCRdb retained only in-frame sequences with V and J called. Part of the clones is not carried over; for the studies checked, unresolved V genes explain less than half of this, and the remainder is unexplained. The V and J calls and clone size were taken over from that table, and D and trimming were inferred from the DNA. For this sample there are almost 65,000 clones; 80% to 85% appear just once. Under 7.5% of the sample comes from the top ten.

The sample's time point label, decoded: baseline before first vaccination. Vaccinee samples were obtained from the UK trials COV001 and COV002, which included a single-blind randomized controlled phase 2/3 trial of AZD1222 (ChAdOx1 nCoV-19) in healthy adults. Trial participant PBMC samples were collected at day 0 and day 28 after the second dose for TCRbeta chain sequencing. About this clone itself: No antigen is known for it. Base qualities were left out, and no much larger clone turns up one base away.

The research as a whole found: Conclusions about previously exposed vaccinees are limited because only five to seven AZD1222 recipients were SARS-CoV-2 seropositive at baseline. Epitopes outside the regions mutated in the B.1.351 and B.1.1.7 variants were reportedly recognized by nearly half of the unique spike-specific TCRs. In the small 56-69-year group, the increase in depth fell short of significance, most likely because of low power. Because no day 14 peak-response samples were available, repertoires were characterized only after the peak T cell response. The vaccine-associated CD4 TCRs covered the entire spike protein, and the dominant responses fell in regions 160-218 and 743-854. After two AZD1222 doses, spike-specific TCR breadth and depth were significantly higher than at day 0 and than in MenACWY recipients. Participants were mostly white British, with more females than males. The authors suggested clonal diversity may have been underestimated.

This TCR came from an adult in good health. The material was peripheral blood, obtained on day 0 of AZD1222 vaccination. This receptor chain uses TRBV5-4 and TRBJ2-1, with no confident D gene call. The nucleotides read TGTGCCAGCAGCTTGGTCCGAGCACACAATGAGCAGTTCTTC. This yields the protein CASSLVRAHNEQFF.